Listed below are T cell receptor beta chains from one sample, sequenced in a study of shared clonotypes between healthy human individuals. Profiled with immunoSEQ multiplex PCR; TCRdb holds only in-frame clones, not every one. This sample has 2 million or so clones, with around 96% found just once. The source material was naive CD8+ T cells sorted from blood. The source is a man younger than 30 in good health. The CDR3 runs from the conserved cysteine through the conserved F or W. Each record gives: J gene, V gene, clone size, D gene, CDR3 DNA, CDR3 protein. The D gene is left open where the match is weak. Clone size is given for some rows only: seen once, a few or many times, or a class if the clone is expanded.

j_gene: TRBJ2-1; v_gene: TRBV5-6; abundance: -; d_gene: -; CDR3nt: TGTGCCAGCAGCTTGTATAGCTATGAGCAGTTCTTC; CDR3aa: CASSLYSYEQFF
j_gene: TRBJ2-3; v_gene: TRBV2; abundance: -; d_gene: TRBD2; CDR3nt: TGTGCCAGCAGACCAGTAGCGGGAGACGGCACAGATACGCAGTATTTT; CDR3aa: CASRPVAGDGTDTQYF
j_gene: TRBJ2-7; v_gene: TRBV5-1; abundance: once; d_gene: -; CDR3nt: TGCGCCAGCAGCCGGGACACGTACGAGCAGTACTTC; CDR3aa: CASSRDTYEQYF
j_gene: TRBJ2-7; v_gene: TRBV7-9; abundance: -; d_gene: TRBD2; CDR3nt: TGTGCCAGCACCTTGGGGGGGACGAACTCCTACGAGCAGTACTTC; CDR3aa: CASTLGGTNSYEQYF
j_gene: TRBJ2-2; v_gene: TRBV30; abundance: once; d_gene: -; CDR3nt: TGTGCCTGGAGTGCCTTAGGGTATGGCACCGGGGAGCTGTTTTTT; CDR3aa: CAWSALGYGTGELFF
j_gene: TRBJ2-7; v_gene: TRBV11-2; abundance: -; d_gene: TRBD1; CDR3nt: TGTGCCAGCAGCATGACAGGGGGGTACGAGCAGTACTTC; CDR3aa: CASSMTGGYEQYF
j_gene: TRBJ1-1; v_gene: TRBV10-3; abundance: -; d_gene: -; CDR3nt: TGTGCCATCAGTCAACCGGGGGACCCCCTCATAGCTTTCTTT; CDR3aa: CAISQPGDPLIAFF
j_gene: TRBJ2-1; v_gene: TRBV5-4; abundance: -; d_gene: TRBD2; CDR3nt: TGTGCCAGCAGCCAGACTAGCGGGTCATACAATGAGCAGTTCTTC; CDR3aa: CASSQTSGSYNEQFF
j_gene: TRBJ1-1; v_gene: TRBV19; abundance: -; d_gene: TRBD1; CDR3nt: TGTGCCAGTAGTTCCCCTCCGACAGGGGGCGAAGACACTGAAGCTTTCTTT; CDR3aa: CASSSPPTGGEDTEAFF
j_gene: TRBJ2-3; v_gene: TRBV7-9; abundance: -; d_gene: -; CDR3nt: TGTGCCAGCACCCCGGGTGGCGGGGACCGGGATACGCAGTATTTT; CDR3aa: CASTPGGGDRDTQYF
j_gene: TRBJ2-7; v_gene: TRBV5-6; abundance: -; d_gene: -; CDR3nt: TGTGCCAGCAGCTTTAACTACGAGCAGTACTTC; CDR3aa: CASSFNYEQYF